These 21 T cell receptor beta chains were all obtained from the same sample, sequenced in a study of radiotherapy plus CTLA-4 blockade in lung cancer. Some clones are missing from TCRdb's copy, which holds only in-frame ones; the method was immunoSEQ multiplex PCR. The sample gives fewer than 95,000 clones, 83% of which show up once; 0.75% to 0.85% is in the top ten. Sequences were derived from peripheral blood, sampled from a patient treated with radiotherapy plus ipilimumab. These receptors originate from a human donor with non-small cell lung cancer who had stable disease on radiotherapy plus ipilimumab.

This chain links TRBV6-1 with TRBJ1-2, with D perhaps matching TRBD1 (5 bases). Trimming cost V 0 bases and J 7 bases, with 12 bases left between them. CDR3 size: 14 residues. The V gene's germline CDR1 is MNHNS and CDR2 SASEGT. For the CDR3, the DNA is TGTGCCAGCAGTGAAGCAGAGGGAAGGGGTGGCTACACCTTC. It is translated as CASSEAEGRGGYTF.

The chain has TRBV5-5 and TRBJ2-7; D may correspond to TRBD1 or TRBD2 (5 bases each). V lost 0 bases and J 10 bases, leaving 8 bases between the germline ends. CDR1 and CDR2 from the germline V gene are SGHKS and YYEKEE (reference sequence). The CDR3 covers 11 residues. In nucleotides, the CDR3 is TGTGCCAGCAGCTTGGCGGGGCCCCAGTACTTC. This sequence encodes CASSLAGPQYF.

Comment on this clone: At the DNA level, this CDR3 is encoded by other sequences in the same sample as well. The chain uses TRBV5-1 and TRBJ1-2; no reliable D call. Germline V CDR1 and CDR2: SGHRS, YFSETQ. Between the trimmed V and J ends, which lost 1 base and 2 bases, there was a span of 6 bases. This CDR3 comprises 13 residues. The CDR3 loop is CASSLSGNYGYTF. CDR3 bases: TGCGCCAGCAGCTTGTCAGGAAACTATGGCTACACCTTC.

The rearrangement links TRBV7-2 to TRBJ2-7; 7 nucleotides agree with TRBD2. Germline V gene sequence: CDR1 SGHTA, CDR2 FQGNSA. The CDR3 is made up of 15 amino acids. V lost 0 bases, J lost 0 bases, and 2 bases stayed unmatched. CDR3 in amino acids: CASSLAGGFSYEQYF. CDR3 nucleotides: TGTGCCAGCAGCTTAGCGGGGGGGTTCTCCTACGAGCAGTACTTC.

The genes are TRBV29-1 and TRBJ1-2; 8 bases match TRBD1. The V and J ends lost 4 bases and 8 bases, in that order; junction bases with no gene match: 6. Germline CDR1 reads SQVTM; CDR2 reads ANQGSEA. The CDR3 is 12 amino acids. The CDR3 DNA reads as TGCAGCGTTGGTGGTGGGACAGGCGGCTACACCTTC. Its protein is CSVGGGTGGYTF. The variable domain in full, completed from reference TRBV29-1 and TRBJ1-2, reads SAVISQKPSRDICQRGTSLTIQCQVDSQVTMMFWYRQQPGQSLTLIATANQGSEATYESGFVIDKFPISRPNLTFSTLTVSNMSPEDSSIYLCSVGGGTGGYTFGSGTRLTVV.

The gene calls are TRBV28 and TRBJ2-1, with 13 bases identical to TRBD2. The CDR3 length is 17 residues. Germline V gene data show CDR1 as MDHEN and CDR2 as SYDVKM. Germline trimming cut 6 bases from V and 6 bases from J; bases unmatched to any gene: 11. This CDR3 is CASSLLAGGQRGNEQFF. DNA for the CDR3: TGTGCCAGCAGCCTACTAGCGGGAGGGCAAAGGGGCAATGAGCAGTTCTTC.

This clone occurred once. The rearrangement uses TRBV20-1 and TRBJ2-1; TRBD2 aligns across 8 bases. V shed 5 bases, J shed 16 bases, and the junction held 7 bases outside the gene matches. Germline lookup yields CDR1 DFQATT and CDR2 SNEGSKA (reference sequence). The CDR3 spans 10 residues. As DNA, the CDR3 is TGCAGTGCTTCTCGGGGGGGAGGCTTCTTC. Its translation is CSASRGGGFF.

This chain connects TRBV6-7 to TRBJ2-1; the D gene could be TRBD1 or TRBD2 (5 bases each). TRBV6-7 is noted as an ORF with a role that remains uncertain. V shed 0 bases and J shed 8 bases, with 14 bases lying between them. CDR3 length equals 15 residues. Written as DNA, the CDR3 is TGTGCCAGCAGTTACTCTGAAAGGGGACGGGATGAGCAGTTCTTC. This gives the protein CASSYSERGRDEQFF.

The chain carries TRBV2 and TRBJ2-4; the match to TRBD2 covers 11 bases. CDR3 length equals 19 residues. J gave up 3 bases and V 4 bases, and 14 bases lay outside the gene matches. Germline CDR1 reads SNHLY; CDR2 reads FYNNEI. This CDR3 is CASSGPSSGGAYGKNIQYF. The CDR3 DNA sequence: TGTGCCAGCAGTGGCCCCAGTAGCGGGGGGGCTTACGGCAAAAACATTCAGTACTTC.

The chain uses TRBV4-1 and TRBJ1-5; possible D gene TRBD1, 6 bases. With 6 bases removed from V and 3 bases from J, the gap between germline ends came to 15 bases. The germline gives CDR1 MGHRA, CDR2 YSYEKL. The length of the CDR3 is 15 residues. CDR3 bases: TGCGCCAGCAGTCTAGGAACAGGGCCCAATCAGCCCCAGCATTTT. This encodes CASSLGTGPNQPQHF.

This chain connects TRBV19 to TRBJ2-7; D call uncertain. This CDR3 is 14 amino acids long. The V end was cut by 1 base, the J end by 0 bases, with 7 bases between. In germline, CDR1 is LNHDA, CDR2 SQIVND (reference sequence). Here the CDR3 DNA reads TGTGCCAGTAGTATAGTCTCGAACTCCTACGAGCAGTACTTC. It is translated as CASSIVSNSYEQYF.

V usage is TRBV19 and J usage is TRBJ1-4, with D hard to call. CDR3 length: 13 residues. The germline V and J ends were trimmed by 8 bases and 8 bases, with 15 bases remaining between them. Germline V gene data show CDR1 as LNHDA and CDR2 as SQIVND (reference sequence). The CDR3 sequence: CASERSRGEKLFF. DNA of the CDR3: TGTGCCAGTGAGAGGAGTAGAGGGGAAAAACTGTTTTTT.

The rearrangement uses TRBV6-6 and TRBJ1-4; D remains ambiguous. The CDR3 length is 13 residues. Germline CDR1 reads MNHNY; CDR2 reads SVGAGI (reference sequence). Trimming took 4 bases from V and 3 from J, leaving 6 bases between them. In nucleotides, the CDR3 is TGTGCCAGCAGTTGGGCAGCTAATGAAAAACTGTTTTTT. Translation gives CASSWAANEKLFF.

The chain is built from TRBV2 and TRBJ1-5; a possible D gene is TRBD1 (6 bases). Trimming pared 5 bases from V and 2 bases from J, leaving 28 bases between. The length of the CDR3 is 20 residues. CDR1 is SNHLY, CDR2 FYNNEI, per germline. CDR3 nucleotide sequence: TGTGCCAGCAGTACGTACAGGGAACGTCCCCGGCTTTTGGGCAATCAGCCCCAGCATTTT. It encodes CASSTYRERPRLLGNQPQHF.

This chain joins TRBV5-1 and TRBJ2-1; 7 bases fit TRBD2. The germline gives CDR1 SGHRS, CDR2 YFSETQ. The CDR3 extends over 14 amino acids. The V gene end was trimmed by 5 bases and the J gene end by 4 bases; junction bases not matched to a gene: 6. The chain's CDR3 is CASRWGGGYNEQFF. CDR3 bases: TGCGCCAGCAGGTGGGGCGGGGGTTACAATGAGCAGTTCTTC. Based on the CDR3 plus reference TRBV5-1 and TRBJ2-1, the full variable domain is KAGVTQTPRYLIKTRGQQVTLSCSPISGHRSVSWYQQTPGQGLQFLFEYFSETQRNKGNFPGRFSGRQFSNSRSEMNVSTLELGDSALYLCASRWGGGYNEQFFGPGTRLTVL.

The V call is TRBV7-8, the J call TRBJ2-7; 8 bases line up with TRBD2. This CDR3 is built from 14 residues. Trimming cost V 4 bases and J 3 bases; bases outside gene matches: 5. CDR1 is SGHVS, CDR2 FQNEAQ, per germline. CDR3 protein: CASSSKGLDYEQYF. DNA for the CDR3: TGTGCCAGCAGCTCGAAGGGACTAGACTACGAGCAGTACTTC.

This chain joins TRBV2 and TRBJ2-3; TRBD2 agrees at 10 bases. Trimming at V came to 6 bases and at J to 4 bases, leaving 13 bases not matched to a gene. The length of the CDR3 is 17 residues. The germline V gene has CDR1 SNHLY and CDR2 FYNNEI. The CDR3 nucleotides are TGTGCCAGCAGCCCGGGTAGCGGGGGGTTCGAGGCAGATACGCAGTATTTT. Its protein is CASSPGSGGFEADTQYF.

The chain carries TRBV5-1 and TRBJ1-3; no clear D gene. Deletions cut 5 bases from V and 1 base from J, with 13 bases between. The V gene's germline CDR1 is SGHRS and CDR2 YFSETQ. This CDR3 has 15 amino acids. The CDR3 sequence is CASRFDTLSGNTIYF. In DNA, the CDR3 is TGCGCCAGCAGGTTCGACACCCTATCTGGAAACACCATATATTTT.

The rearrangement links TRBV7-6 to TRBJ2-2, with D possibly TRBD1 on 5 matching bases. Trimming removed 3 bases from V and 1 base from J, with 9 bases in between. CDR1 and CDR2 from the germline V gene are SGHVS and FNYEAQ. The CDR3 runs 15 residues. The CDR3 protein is CASSLQGLNTGELFF. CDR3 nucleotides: TGTGCCAGCAGCTTGCAGGGATTGAACACCGGGGAGCTGTTTTTT.

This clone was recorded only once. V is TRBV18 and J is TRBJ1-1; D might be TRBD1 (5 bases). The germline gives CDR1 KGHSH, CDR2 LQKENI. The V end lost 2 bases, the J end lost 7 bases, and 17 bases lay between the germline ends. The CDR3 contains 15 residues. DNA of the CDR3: TGTGCCAGCTCACCAGGGTTTGGGGCAGGTAGTGAAGCTTTCTTT. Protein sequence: CASSPGFGAGSEAFF. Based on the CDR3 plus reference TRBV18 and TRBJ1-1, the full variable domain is NAGVMQNPRHLVRRRGQEARLRCSPMKGHSHVYWYRQLPEEGLKFMVYLQKENIIDESGMPKERFSAEFPKEGPSILRIQQVVRGDSAAYFCASSPGFGAGSEAFFGQGTRLTVV.

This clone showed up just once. This CDR3 reads CATSGRDSNYEQYF. The CDR3 nucleotides read TGTGCCACCAGCGGGAGGGACAGCAATTACGAGCAGTACTTC. V usage is TRBV15 and J usage is TRBJ2-7; D tentatively fits TRBD1 or TRBD2 (7 bases each). Germline lookup yields CDR1 LNHNV and CDR2 YYDKDF (reference sequence). The CDR3 contains 14 residues. Trimming pared 5 bases from V and 4 bases from J, leaving 15 bases between.